Reported below is one TCR beta chain. Deletions cut 2 bases from V and 1 base from J, with 4 bases between. The CDR3 has 13 residues. The data were taken from a study of early T cells in non-severe SARS-CoV-2 infection. TCRdb itself ran the 5' RACE reads through MiXCR, one entry per CDR3 protein. The sample gives 55,000 to 75,000 distinct CDR3 sequences, 12% of which show up once; roughly 3.9% is in the top ten. This chain uses TRBV12-3 or TRBV12-4 with TRBJ2-3; no reliable D call. This receptor was taken from an adult who was a healthcare worker with PCR-confirmed SARS-CoV-2 infection or an uninfected control (not recorded which). Sequencing was done on a sample of whole blood. The CDR3 DNA follows: TGTGCCAGCAGTTTAAAGGGCACAGATACGCAGTATTTT. As protein: CASSLKGTDTQYF.